The present T cell receptor (beta chain) was sequenced within a study of blood T cell repertoires in COVID-19 (dated by TCRdb to about 2020). About the full investigation: Samples from collaborators originated in the United States, Italy and Spain and spanned both the acute and convalescent phases of COVID-19. The prospective study material was composed of cDNA or gDNA derived from T cells, B-cell-depleted T cells, or PBMCs. The samples were drawn from two sources: the first 160 participants of the ongoing ImmuneRACE study, and some 1,300 subjects contributed by 6 global collaborators. Deeply sampled blood TCRbeta repertoires from subjects exposed to, actively infected with, or recovered from COVID-19 were included in the dataset. The repertoires were released in a freely available public database meant as a resource for research on the immune response to SARS-CoV-2. Sample metadata almost always included a de-identified subject ID, COVID-19 status, age in years and sex. Where HLA class I and class II types were available, the types were taken from metadata supplied by the sample provider, not from assay-based typing.

The immunoSEQ Assay, a bias-controlled multiplex PCR, was used to amplify TCRbeta CDR3 regions from genomic DNA. On the study's bioinformatics: Nucleated cell counts per sample were estimated from amplification of reference gene primers within the assay. Sequence reads were collapsed and filtered to measure the absolute abundance of every unique TCRbeta CDR3 rearrangement. For each sample, productive Simpson clonality was calculated as the square root of Simpson's diversity index over productive rearrangements. TCRdb provides this immuneACCESS table in a form limited to in-frame rearrangements. Some clones are lacking; in checked studies, under half of them reflect an unresolved V gene, and why the rest are absent is not known. Clonal size and the V and J genes are those of that table, whereas D and trimming came from the DNA. In all, the sample holds about half a million clones, and approximately 90% of those were seen once. The top ten clones comprise 8% to 9.5% of the sample.

What the authors observed across the whole study: The quantity of clinical and demographic metadata differed by source and by participant and was supplied without curation.

Including cysteine and phenylalanine, the CDR3 has 14 amino acids. Only the CDR3 DNA stays, 42 bases, in frame from base 1. V is cut back by 10 bases and J by 8 bases, with 13 bases in the junction unmatched. CDR1 and CDR2, looked up from the germline V gene, are MNHEY and SVGAGI. This clone was recorded once. It has no known antigen specificity. One base away there is no much larger clone; base qualities are not given. Participants in the prospective study were enrolled through a virtual design, were aged roughly 18 to 100 years, and lived in about two dozen United States geographic areas. In the prospective study, cohorts were assigned on the basis of participant-reported clinical history obtained from a screening survey and a study questionnaire. For ImmuneRACE Cohort 3, a participant was defined as recovered based on two consecutive negative NP/OP PCR tests, clearance by a healthcare professional, or resolution of symptoms. In the prospective study, whole blood, serum and a nasopharyngeal or oropharyngeal swab were collected from each participant by mobile phlebotomists. Participants in the prospective study had the option to provide additional blood draws and questionnaires over a roughly two-month period. Before DNA extraction, prospective study blood samples were shipped either frozen or at room temperature.

Sequenced input: PBMCs or T cells enriched from blood (not recorded which). Recombination connected TRBV6-5 to TRBJ1-5; TRBD1 aligns with 8 central bases. The source of this sequence is a woman aged 60 to 75 who had recovered from COVID-19. The CDR3 protein is CAILPGTGQKPQHF. The base sequence is TGTGCCATCCTACCCGGGACAGGACAGAAGCCCCAGCATTTT.